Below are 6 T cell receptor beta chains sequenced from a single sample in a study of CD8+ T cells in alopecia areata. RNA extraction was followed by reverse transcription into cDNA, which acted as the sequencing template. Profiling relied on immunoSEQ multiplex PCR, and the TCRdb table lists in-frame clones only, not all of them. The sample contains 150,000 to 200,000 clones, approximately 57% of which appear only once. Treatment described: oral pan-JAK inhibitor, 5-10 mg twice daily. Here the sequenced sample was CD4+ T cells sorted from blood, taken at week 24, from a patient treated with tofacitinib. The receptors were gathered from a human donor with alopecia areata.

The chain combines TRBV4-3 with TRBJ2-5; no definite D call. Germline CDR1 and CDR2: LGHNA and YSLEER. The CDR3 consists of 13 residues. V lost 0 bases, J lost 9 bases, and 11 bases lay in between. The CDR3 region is CASSQDEPPAQYF. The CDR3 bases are TGCGCCAGCAGCCAAGATGAACCCCCGGCCCAGTACTTC.

This chain's CDR3 is CASSLAGQGIGVGTEAFF. The CDR3 bases are TGTGCCAGCAGCTTAGCGGGACAGGGCATCGGTGTGGGCACTGAAGCTTTCTTT. The chain links TRBV7-9 to TRBJ1-1; 9 bases fit TRBD1. The V gene end was trimmed by 0 bases and the J gene end by 4 bases; junction bases not matched to a gene: 12. There are 18 residues in the CDR3. Germline CDR1 is SEHNR and CDR2 is FQNEAQ (reference sequence). Together with reference TRBV7-9 and TRBJ1-1, the CDR3 gives the full variable domain: DTGVSQNPRHKITKRGQNVTFRCDPISEHNRLYWYRQTLGQGPEFLTYFQNEAQLEKSRLLSDRFSAERPKGSFSTLEIQRTEQGDSAMYLCASSLAGQGIGVGTEAFFGQGTRLTVV.

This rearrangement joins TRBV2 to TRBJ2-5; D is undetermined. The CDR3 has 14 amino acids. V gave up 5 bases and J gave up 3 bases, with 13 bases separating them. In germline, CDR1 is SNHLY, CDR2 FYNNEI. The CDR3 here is CASSLGRFEETQYF. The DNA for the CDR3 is TGTGCCAGCAGTCTAGGACGGTTTGAAGAGACCCAGTACTTC.

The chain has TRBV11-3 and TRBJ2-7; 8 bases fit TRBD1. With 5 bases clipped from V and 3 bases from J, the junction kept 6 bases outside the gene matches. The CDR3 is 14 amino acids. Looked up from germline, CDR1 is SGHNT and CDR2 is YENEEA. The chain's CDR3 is CASSHRGQGYEQYF. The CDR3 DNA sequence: TGTGCCAGCAGCCACCGAGGACAGGGCTACGAGCAGTACTTC.

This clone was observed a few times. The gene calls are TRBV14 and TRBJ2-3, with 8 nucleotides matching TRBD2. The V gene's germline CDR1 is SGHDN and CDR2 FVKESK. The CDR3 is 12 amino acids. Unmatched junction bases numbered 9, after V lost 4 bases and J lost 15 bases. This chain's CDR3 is CASSLGGALGYF. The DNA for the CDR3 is TGTGCCAGCAGCCTCGGGGGGGCGTTGGGATATTTT.

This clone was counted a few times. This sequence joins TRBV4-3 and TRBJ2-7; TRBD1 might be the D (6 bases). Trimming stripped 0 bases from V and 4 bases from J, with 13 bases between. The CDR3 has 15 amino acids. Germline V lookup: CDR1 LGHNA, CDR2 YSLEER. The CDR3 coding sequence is TGCGCCAGCAGCCAAGATGCCCAGGGGCAATACGAGCAGTACTTC. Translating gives CASSQDAQGQYEQYF.